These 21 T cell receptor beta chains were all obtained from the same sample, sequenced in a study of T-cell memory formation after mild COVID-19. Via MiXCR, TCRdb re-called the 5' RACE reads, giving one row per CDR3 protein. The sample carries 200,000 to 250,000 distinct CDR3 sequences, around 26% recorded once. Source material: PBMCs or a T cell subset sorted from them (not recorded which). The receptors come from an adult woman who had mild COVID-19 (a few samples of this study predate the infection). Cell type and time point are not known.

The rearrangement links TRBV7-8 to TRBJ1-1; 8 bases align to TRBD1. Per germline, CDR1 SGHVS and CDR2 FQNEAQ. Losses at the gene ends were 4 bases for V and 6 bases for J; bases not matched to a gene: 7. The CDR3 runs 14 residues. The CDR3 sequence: CASSSRQGSPEAFF. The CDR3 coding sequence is TGTGCCAGCAGCTCCCGACAGGGGTCCCCTGAAGCTTTCTTT.

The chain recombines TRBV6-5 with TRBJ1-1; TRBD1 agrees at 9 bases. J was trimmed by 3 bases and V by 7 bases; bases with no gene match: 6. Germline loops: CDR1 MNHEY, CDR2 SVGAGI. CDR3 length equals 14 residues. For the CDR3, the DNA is TGTGCCAGCACCCAGGACAGGGGAGACACTGAAGCTTTCTTT. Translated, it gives CASTQDRGDTEAFF.

Written as DNA, the CDR3 is TGTGCCAGCAGCCAACCTCGGGGCAGGGCTACCTACGAGCAGTACTTC. Translation gives CASSQPRGRATYEQYF. The genes are TRBV4-2 and TRBJ2-7, with D possibly called TRBD1 or TRBD2 (5 bases each). This CDR3 spans 16 amino acids. CDR1 and CDR2 from the germline V gene are LGHNA and YNFKEQ. V shed 2 bases and J shed 2 bases, with 16 bases lying between them.

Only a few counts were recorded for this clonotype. Written as DNA, the CDR3 is TGTGCCAGCAGCTACGGACAGGGGATCGGGGAGCTGTTTTTT. It encodes CASSYGQGIGELFF. The V and J genes are TRBV7-3 and TRBJ2-2, with 9 positions matching TRBD1. Germline CDR1 reads SGHTA; CDR2 reads FQGTGA. CDR3 length equals 14 residues. The trim removed 4 bases at V and 7 bases at J, leaving 4 bases unmatched.

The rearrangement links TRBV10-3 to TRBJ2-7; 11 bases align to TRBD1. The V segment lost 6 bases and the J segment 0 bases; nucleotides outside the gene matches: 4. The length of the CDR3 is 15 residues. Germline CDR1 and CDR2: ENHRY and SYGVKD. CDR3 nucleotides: TGTGCCATCAGCCCCGGACAGGGGGCCTCCTACGAGCAGTACTTC. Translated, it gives CAISPGQGASYEQYF.

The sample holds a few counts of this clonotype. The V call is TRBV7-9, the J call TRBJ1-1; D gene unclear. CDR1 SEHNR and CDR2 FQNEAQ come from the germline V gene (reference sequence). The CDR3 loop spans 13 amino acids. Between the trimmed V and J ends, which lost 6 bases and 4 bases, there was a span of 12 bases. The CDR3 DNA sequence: TGTGCCAGCAGTCCTCACCAACCCACTGAAGCTTTCTTT. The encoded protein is CASSPHQPTEAFF.

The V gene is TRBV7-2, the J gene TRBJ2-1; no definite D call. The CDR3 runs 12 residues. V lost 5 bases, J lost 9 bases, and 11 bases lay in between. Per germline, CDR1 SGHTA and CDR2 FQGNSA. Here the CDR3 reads CASSQPAPEQFF. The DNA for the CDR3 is TGTGCCAGCAGCCAACCCGCTCCTGAGCAGTTCTTC. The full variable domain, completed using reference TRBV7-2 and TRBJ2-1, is GAGVSQSPSNKVTEKGKDVELRCDPISGHTALYWYRQSLGQGLEFLIYFQGNSAPDKSGLPSDRFSAERTGGSVSTLTIQRTQQEDSAVYLCASSQPAPEQFFGPGTRLTVL.

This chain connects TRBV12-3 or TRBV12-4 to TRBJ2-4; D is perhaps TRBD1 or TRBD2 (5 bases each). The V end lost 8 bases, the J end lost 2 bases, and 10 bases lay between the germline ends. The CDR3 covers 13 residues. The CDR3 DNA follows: TGTGCCAGCCCGGGGCGAACCAAAAACATTCAGTACTTC. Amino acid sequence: CASPGRTKNIQYF.

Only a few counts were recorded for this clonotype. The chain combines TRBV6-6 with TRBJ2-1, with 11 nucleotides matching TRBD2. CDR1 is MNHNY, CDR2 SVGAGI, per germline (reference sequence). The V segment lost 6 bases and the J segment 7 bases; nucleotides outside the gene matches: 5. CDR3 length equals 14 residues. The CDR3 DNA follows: TGTGCCAGCAGGCTAGCGGGGGGCGTGAATGAGCAGTTCTTC. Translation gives CASRLAGGVNEQFF.

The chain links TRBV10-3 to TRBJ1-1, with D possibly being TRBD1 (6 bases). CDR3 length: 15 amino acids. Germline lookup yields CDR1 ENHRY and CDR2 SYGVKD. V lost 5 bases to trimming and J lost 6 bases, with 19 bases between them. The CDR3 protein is CAISLAGDMGPEAFF. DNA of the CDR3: TGTGCCATCAGTCTGGCAGGGGATATGGGGCCTGAAGCTTTCTTT.

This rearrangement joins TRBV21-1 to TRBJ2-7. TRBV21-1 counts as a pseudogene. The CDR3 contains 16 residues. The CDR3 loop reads CASSKRRALRSYEQYF. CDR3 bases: TGTGCCAGCAGCAAACGTCGCGCACTACGCTCCTACGAGCAGTACTTC.

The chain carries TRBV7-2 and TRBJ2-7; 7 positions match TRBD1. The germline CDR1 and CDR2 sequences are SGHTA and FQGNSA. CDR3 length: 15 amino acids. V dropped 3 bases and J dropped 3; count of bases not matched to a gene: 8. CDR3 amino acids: CASSLGQWIYYEQYF. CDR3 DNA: TGTGCCAGCAGCTTGGGACAGTGGATCTACTACGAGCAGTACTTC.

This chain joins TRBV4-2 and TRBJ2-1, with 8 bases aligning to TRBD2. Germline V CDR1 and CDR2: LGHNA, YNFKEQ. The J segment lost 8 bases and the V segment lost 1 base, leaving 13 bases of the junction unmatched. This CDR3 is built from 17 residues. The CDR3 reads CASSQAVRTSLPHEQFF. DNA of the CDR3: TGTGCCAGCAGCCAAGCCGTCAGGACTAGCCTCCCCCATGAGCAGTTCTTC.

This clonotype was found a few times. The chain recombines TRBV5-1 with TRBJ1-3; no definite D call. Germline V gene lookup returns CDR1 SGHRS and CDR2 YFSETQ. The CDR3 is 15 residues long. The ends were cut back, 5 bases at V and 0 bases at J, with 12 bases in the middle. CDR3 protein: CASRRMDGSGNTIYF. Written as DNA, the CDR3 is TGCGCCAGCAGAAGGATGGATGGCTCTGGAAACACCATATATTTT.

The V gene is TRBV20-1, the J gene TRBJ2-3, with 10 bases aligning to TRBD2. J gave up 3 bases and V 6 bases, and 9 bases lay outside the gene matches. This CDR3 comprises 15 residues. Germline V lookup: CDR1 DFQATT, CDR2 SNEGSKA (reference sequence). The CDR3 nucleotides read TGCAGTGCCCCAGGGGCTAGCGGGGGTACAGATACGCAGTATTTT. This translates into CSAPGASGGTDTQYF.

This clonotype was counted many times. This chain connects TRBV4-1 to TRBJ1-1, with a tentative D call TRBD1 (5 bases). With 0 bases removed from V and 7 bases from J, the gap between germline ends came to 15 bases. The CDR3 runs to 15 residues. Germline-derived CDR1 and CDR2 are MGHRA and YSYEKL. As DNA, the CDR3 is TGCGCCAGCAGCCAAGACTCCGGGACTCAGGTTGAAGCTTTCTTT. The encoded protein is CASSQDSGTQVEAFF.

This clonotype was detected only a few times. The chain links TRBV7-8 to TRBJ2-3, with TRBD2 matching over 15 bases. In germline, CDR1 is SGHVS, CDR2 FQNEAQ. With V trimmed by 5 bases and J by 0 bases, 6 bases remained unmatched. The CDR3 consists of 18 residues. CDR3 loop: CASSPRTSGGASTDTQYF. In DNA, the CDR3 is TGTGCCAGCAGCCCTAGGACTAGCGGGGGGGCTAGCACAGATACGCAGTATTTT. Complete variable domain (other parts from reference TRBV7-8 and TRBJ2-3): GAGVSQSPRYKVAKRGQDVALRCDPISGHVSLFWYQQALGQGPEFLTYFQNEAQLDKSGLPSDRFFAERPEGSVSTLKIQRTQQEDSAVYLCASSPRTSGGASTDTQYFGPGTRLTVL.

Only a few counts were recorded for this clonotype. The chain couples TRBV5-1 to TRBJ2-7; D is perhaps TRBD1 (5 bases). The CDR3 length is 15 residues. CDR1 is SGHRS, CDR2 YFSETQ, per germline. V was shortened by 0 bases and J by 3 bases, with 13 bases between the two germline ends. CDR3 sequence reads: CASSLGAGHLYEQYF. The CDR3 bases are TGCGCCAGCAGCTTGGGAGCAGGACACCTCTACGAGCAGTACTTC.

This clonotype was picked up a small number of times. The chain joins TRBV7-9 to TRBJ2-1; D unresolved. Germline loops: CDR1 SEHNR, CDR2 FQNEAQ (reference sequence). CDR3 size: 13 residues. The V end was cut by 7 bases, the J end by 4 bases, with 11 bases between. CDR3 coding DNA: TGTGCCAGCAAGGGTATCAGGTACAATGAGCAGTTCTTC. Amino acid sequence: CASKGIRYNEQFF.

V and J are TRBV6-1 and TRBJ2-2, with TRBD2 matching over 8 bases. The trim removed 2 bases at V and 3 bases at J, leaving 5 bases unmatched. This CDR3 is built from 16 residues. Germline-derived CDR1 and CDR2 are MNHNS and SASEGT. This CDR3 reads CASSESAGGYTGELFF. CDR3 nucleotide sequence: TGTGCCAGCAGTGAATCTGCGGGGGGTTACACCGGGGAGCTGTTTTTT.

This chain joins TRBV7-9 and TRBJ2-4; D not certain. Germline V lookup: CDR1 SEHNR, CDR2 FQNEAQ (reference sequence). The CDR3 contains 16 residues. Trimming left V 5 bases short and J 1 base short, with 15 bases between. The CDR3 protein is CASSITDAEAKNIQYF. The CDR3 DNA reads TGTGCCAGCAGCATTACGGACGCCGAGGCCAAAAACATTCAGTACTTC.